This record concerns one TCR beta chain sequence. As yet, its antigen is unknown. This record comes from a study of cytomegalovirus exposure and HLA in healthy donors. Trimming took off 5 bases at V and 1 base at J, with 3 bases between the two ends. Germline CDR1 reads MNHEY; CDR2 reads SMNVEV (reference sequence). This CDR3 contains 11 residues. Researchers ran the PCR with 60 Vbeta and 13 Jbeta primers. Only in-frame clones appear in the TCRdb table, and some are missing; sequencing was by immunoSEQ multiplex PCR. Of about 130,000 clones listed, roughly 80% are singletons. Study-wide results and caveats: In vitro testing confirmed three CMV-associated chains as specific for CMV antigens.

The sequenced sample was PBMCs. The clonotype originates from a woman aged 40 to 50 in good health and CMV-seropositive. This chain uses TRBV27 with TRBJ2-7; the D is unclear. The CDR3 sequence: CASSTSYEQYF. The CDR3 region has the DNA TGTGCCAGCAGTACTTCCTACGAGCAGTACTTC.